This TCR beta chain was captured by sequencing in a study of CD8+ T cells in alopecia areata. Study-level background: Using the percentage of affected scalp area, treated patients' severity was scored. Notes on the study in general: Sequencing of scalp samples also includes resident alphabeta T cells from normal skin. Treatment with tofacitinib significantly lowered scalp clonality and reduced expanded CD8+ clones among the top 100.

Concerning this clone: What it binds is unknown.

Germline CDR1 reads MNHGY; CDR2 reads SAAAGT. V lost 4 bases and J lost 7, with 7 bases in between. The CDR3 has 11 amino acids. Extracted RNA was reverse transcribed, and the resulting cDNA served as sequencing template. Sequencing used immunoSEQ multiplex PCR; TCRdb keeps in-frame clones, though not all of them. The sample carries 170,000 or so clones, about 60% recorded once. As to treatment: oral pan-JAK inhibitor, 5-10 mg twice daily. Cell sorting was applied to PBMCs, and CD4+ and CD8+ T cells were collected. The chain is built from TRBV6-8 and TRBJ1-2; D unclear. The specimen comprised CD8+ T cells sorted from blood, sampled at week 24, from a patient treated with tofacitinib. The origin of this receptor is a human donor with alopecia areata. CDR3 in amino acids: CASSLVCGYTF. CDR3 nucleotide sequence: TGTGCCAGCAGTTTGGTCTGTGGCTACACCTTC.